These 6 T cell receptor beta chains came from one sample sequenced in a study of early T cells in non-severe SARS-CoV-2 infection. MiXCR was run by TCRdb on the 5' RACE reads, yielding one entry per CDR3 protein. Of tens of thousands of distinct CDR3 sequences listed, about 15% are singletons. Sample: whole blood. Every receptor here comes from an adult who was a healthcare worker with PCR-confirmed SARS-CoV-2 infection or an uninfected control (not recorded which).

The rearrangement links TRBV15 to TRBJ1-1, with 7 nucleotides matching TRBD1. The junction had 0 bases not matched to a gene; V was cut back by 2 bases and J by 6 bases. This CDR3 comprises 12 residues. Germline assignment: CDR1 LNHNV and CDR2 YYDKDF (reference sequence). CDR3 sequence: CATSRTGAEAFF. CDR3 coding DNA: TGTGCCACCAGCAGAACAGGGGCTGAAGCTTTCTTT. Based on the CDR3 plus reference TRBV15 and TRBJ1-1, the full variable domain is DAMVIQNPRYQVTQFGKPVTLSCSQTLNHNVMYWYQQKSSQAPKLLFHYYDKDFNNEADTPDNFQSRRPNTSFCFLDIRSPGLGDTAMYLCATSRTGAEAFFGQGTRLTVV.

The chain links TRBV12-3 or TRBV12-4 to TRBJ2-2; no reliable D call. This CDR3 has 13 residues. V shed 6 bases and J shed 9 bases, with 14 bases lying between them. This chain's CDR3 is CASRDRRVWELFF. The CDR3 coding sequence is TGTGCCAGCAGAGACCGTCGGGTCTGGGAGCTGTTTTTT.

This clonotype was detected many times. The chain has TRBV12-3 or TRBV12-4 and TRBJ2-3; 8 nucleotides match TRBD2. After removal of 3 bases from V and 4 bases from J, the junction contained 3 bases not matched to a gene. The CDR3 covers 14 residues. The CDR3 bases are TGTGCCAGCAGTTTTCGAGCGGGAGCAGATACGCAGTATTTT. Translation: CASSFRAGADTQYF.

The chain combines TRBV2 with TRBJ2-1, with a tentative D call TRBD2 (6 bases). Germline CDR1 reads SNHLY; CDR2 reads FYNNEI. CDR3 length equals 12 residues. Trimming took 4 bases from V and 8 from J, leaving 9 bases between them. The CDR3 protein is CASSVEGYEQFF. CDR3 DNA: TGTGCCAGCAGTGTGGAGGGATATGAGCAGTTCTTC.

The chain recombines TRBV20-1 with TRBJ2-1; 11 nucleotides match TRBD2. This CDR3 spans 17 amino acids. Germline V gene data show CDR1 as DFQATT and CDR2 as SNEGSKA (reference sequence). With V trimmed by 1 base and J by 0 bases, 5 bases remained unmatched. This CDR3 reads CSARGGTSGLSYNEQFF. CDR3 bases: TGCAGTGCTAGAGGGGGGACTAGCGGTCTCTCCTACAATGAGCAGTTCTTC.

The CDR3 bases are TGTGCCAGCAGCCCGTACCCGGGACAGGGTACTGAAGCTTTCTTT. Its translation: CASSPYPGQGTEAFF. V gene TRBV7-3 combines with J gene TRBJ1-1; 9 bases are shared with TRBD1. The germline V gene has CDR1 SGHTA and CDR2 FQGTGA. V shed 5 bases, J shed 5 bases, and the junction held 9 bases outside the gene matches. The CDR3 length is 15 residues.